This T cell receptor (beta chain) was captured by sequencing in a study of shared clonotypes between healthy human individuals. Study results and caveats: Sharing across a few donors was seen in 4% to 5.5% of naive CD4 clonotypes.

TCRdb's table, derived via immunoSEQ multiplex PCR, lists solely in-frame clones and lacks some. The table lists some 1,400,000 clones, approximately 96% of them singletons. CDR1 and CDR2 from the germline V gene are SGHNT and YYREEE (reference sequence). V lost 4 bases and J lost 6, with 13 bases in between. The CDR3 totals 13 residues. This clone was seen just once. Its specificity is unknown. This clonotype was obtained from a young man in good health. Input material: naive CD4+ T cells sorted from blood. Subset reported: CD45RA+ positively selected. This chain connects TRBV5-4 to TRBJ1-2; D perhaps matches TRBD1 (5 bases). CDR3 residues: CASSGPWGDGYTF. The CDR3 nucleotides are TGTGCCAGCAGCGGACCTTGGGGGGATGGCTACACCTTC. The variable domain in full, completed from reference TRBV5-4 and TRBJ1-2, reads ETGVTQSPTHLIKTRGQQVTLRCSSQSGHNTVSWYQQALGQGPQFIFQYYREEENGRGNFPPRFSGLQFPNYSSELNVNALELDDSALYLCASSGPWGDGYTFGSGTRLTVV.